The source of this T cell receptor (beta chain) is a study of blood T cell repertoires in COVID-19. In the original analysis: For nucleated cells, counts were estimated from reference gene primer amplification. Produced via immunoSEQ multiplex PCR; TCRdb's table is partial and in-frame only. V and J calls and clone size are given by that table; D and trimming were obtained from the DNA. Of fewer than 200,000 clones in the sample, 84% were seen once. This clone showed up just once. Cohort allocation depended upon clinical history that participants reported. Germline V gives CDR1 MNHNS, CDR2 SASEGT. Trimming shortened V by 0 bases and J by 6 bases, and 14 bases separated the two germline ends. The CDR3 is made up of 15 amino acids.

The source is a woman younger than 45 who had been exposed to COVID-19. The genes are TRBV6-1 and TRBJ1-1; D not resolved. Sequences were obtained from PBMCs or T cells enriched from blood (not recorded which). The CDR3 protein is CASSEAGRSNAEAFF. The CDR3 DNA is TGTGCCAGCAGTGAAGCAGGGAGGTCTAACGCTGAAGCTTTCTTT.